This note documents a single TCR beta chain sequence. Its antigen is as yet unknown. Some 29,000 T cell genomes (around 0.2 ug DNA) went into each sorted-subset replicate. Sequenced by immunoSEQ multiplex PCR; TCRdb stores in-frame clones only, minus some. The sample holds about 990,000 clones, more than 75% seen once. This entry comes from a study of shared clonotypes between healthy human individuals. Points from the study as a whole: Depth of sequencing was expected to influence donor clonotype sharing. Collection of samples was limited to blood; tissue repertoires likely differ.

CDR3 length equals 14 residues. Germline-derived CDR1 and CDR2 are ENHRY and SYGVKD. Trimming took off 10 bases at V and 1 base at J, with 16 bases between the two ends. Every one of the donors was a Caucasian adult that lived in Nashville, Tennessee. Sequenced: memory CD4+ T cells from PBMCs. Subset in this sample: CD45RA-negative fraction. This chain links TRBV10-3 with TRBJ2-5; maybe TRBD2 (6 bases). The receptor was isolated from a man younger than 35 in good health. Some clones in this sample may be carry-over from other donors' samples. DNA for the CDR3: TGTGCCACCAAACACCGGGACTCCCAAGAGACCCAGTACTTC. It specifies CATKHRDSQETQYF.